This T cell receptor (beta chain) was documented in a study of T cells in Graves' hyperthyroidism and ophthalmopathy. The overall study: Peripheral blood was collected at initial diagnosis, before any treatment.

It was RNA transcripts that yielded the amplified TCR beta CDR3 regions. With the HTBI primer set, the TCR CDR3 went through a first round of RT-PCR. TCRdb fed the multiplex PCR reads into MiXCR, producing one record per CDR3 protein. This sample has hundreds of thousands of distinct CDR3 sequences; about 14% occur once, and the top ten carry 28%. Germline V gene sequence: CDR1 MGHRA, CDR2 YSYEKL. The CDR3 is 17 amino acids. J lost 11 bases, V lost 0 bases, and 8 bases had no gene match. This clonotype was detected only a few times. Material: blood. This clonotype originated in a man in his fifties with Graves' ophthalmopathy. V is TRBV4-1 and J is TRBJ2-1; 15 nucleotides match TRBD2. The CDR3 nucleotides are TGCGCCAGCAGCCAAGAGCAGGGACTAGCGGGAGGACAGCAGCAGTTCTTC. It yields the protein CASSQEQGLAGGQQQFF.